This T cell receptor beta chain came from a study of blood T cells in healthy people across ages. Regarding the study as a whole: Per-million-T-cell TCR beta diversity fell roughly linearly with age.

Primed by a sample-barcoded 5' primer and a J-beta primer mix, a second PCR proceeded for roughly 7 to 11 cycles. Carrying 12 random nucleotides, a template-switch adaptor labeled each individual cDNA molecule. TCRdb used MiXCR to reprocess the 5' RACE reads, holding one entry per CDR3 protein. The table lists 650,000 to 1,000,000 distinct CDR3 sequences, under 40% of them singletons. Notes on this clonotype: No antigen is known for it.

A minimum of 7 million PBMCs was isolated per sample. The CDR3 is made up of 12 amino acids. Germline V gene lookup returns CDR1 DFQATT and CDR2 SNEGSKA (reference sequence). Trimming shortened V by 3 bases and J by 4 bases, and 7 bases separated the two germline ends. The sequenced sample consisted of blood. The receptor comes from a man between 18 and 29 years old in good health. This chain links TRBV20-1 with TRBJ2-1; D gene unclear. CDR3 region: CSASLVYNEQFF. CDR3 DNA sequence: TGCAGTGCTAGTCTGGTTTACAATGAGCAGTTCTTC.